This T cell receptor (beta chain) was sequenced in a study of CD8+CD57+ T cells in acquired aplastic anemia. Profiling that covered TCR beta VDJ and CDR3 relied on genomic DNA as its template. MiXCR, applied by TCRdb to the reads, yields one record per CDR3 protein. The table shows about 240,000 distinct CDR3 sequences, with around 43% occurring only once. This clonotype was counted only a few times. The antigen is undetermined. General study points: The number of CD8+ CDR3 sequences shared by patients and controls was twenty-nine.

Sequencing involved patients with CD8+CD57+ cell expansion previously shown by flow cytometry. This receptor was obtained from a human donor with aplastic anemia. Sequenced: sorted CD4+, CD8+, or CD8+CD57+ T cells (not recorded which) from PBMCs.

CDR3 in amino acids: CSARGTGDSGEQYF. The CDR3 DNA follows: TGCAGTGCTAGAGGGACAGGGGATTCGGGGGAGCAGTACTTC. V is TRBV20-1 and J is TRBJ2-7; 9 positions agree with TRBD1. V shed 1 base and J 7 bases; nucleotides not matched to a gene: 8. From germline, CDR1 is DFQATT and CDR2 SNEGSKA (reference sequence). This CDR3 has 14 amino acids.